This TCR beta chain was identified in a study of blood T cell repertoires in COVID-19. This table comes from immunoSEQ multiplex PCR, and its TCRdb copy is limited to in-frame clones, with some not included. The table lists tens of thousands of clones, about nine tenths of them singletons. CDR1 SQVTM and CDR2 ANQGSEA come from the germline V gene. Losses at the gene ends were 6 bases for V and 1 base for J; bases not matched to a gene: 5. This CDR3 has 13 residues. The sequence came from a man aged 65 to 85 with acute or convalescent COVID-19. Sequenced material: peripheral blood. The chain carries TRBV29-1 and TRBJ2-5; 7 bases match TRBD1. Here the CDR3 DNA reads TGCAGCGTGAGAGGGGGCCTCCAAGAGACCCAGTACTTC. It specifies CSVRGGLQETQYF.